This TCR beta chain originates from a study of blood T cells in healthy people across ages. Broader study findings: Per-million-T-cell TCR beta diversity fell roughly linearly with age. Researchers deemed the diversity estimates from one million T cells underestimates.

V dropped 6 bases and J dropped 1 base, with 15 bases sitting between them. This CDR3 spans 15 amino acids. The germline V gene has CDR1 MNHEY and CDR2 SVGAGI. In the case of this clonotype: Its antigen is not identified.

Sample-barcoded 5' priming and a J-beta primer mix drove a second PCR of about 6 to 12 cycles. Any given sample supplied a minimum of 2.5 million CDR3-containing paired-end reads. TCRdb re-called the 5' RACE reads with MiXCR, one entry per CDR3 protein. The data hold fewer than 1,200,000 distinct CDR3 sequences, with 20% to 25% observed a single time. The same specimen was also included in a second study, on T cells of mothers and their children. In that study: Donation involved a few healthy Caucasian mothers and the six children that they had.

The clonotype originates from a girl aged 2 to 10 in good health. The chain couples TRBV6-5 to TRBJ1-1, with unresolved D. The sample taken for sequencing was blood. CDR3 DNA: TGTGCCAGCAGCCCAATGGCCATATCGAACACTGAAGCTTTCTTT. Translated, it gives CASSPMAISNTEAFF.